This T cell receptor beta chain was recovered during a study of CD8 T cells in ankylosing spondylitis. TCRdb analysed the 5' RACE reads with MiXCR anew, one entry per CDR3 protein. This table holds tens of thousands of distinct CDR3 sequences, approximately 11% found once. Many counts were recorded for this clonotype. What it binds is not known. The germline V gene has CDR1 SGHDT and CDR2 YYEEEE. The CDR3 totals 14 residues. V was pared by 2 bases and J by 3 bases, with 1 base of the junction left unmatched. Study-wide findings and caveats: Ankylosing spondylitis blood appeared to carry a characteristic TCR beta motif of roughly 8 highly homologous variants. The clones that were linked to disease were reported to be significantly enriched in matched synovial fluid samples from ankylosing spondylitis patients.

The sequence was collected from a male donor with ankylosing spondylitis or in good health (not recorded which). Sequenced sample: blood, either unsorted or a sorted T cell fraction (not recorded which). V usage is TRBV5-6 and J usage is TRBJ2-3; TRBD2 matches 9 bases. Here the CDR3 DNA reads TGTGCCAGCAGCTTCACTAGCGGGACAGATACGCAGTATTTT. Its protein is CASSFTSGTDTQYF.